This TCR beta chain was profiled in a study of human T cells and chemical hapten exposure. Noted time point: patch test 2, 6 weeks after DPC sensitization. As to treatment: therapeutic diphenylcyclopropenone sensitization with weekly scalp DPC. Unfractionated whole blood was the source from which total RNA was extracted. One entry per CDR3 protein results from TCRdb running MiXCR on the RACE reads. The table includes more than 70,000 distinct CDR3 sequences, more than 9% detected once. Trimming cost V 6 bases and J 0 bases; bases outside gene matches: 9. Germline values: CDR1 DFQATT, CDR2 SNEGSKA (reference sequence). The CDR3 length is 17 residues. At least ten counts were recorded for this clonotype.

Source: whole blood, taken in connection with sensitization to the hapten diphenylcyclopropenone (DPC). V usage is TRBV20-1 and J usage is TRBJ2-1; 12 bases line up with TRBD2. The sequence was obtained from a young man with alopecia areata. Some clones in this sample may be carry-over from other donors' samples. This CDR3 reads CSAGGGTSGFSYNEQFF. DNA of the CDR3: TGCAGTGCCGGAGGCGGGACTAGCGGGTTCTCCTACAATGAGCAGTTCTTC.